These 17 T cell receptor beta chains originate from one sample sequenced in a study of T-cell memory formation after mild COVID-19. TCRdb called the 5' RACE reads again in MiXCR, with one record for every CDR3 protein. Here the sample spans 110,000 or so distinct CDR3 sequences, 22% being singletons. The sample consisted of PBMCs or a T cell subset sorted from them (not recorded which). These receptors came from a man between 18 and 29 years old who had mild COVID-19 (a few samples of this study predate the infection). Cell type and time point are not known.

This clonotype was detected ten times or more. The rearrangement uses TRBV7-2 and TRBJ2-1; 14 positions agree with TRBD2. Trimming took 4 bases from V and 1 from J; bases not matched to a gene: 6. The CDR3 runs to 18 residues. Germline-derived CDR1 and CDR2 are SGHTA and FQGNSA. The chain's CDR3 is CASSSPGLAGESYNEQFF. Here the CDR3 DNA reads TGTGCCAGCAGCTCCCCGGGACTAGCGGGGGAATCCTACAATGAGCAGTTCTTC.

This clonotype was seen only a few times. The gene calls are TRBV5-6 and TRBJ2-3, with TRBD1 identical over 10 bases. Germline trimming cut 2 bases from V and 8 bases from J; bases unmatched to any gene: 8. The germline gives CDR1 SGHDT, CDR2 YYEEEE. This CDR3 is built from 15 residues. The CDR3 sequence: CASSFGTGDVGTQYF. The CDR3 DNA reads as TGTGCCAGCAGCTTCGGGACAGGGGACGTGGGTACGCAGTATTTT.

The chain uses TRBV29-1 and TRBJ2-1, with a weak D call TRBD1 (5 bases). Trimming pared 1 base from V and 0 bases from J, leaving 10 bases between. CDR1 is SQVTM, CDR2 ANQGSEA, per germline. The CDR3 covers 15 residues. CDR3 in DNA: TGCAGCGTTGAAGGGACAATGAGCTCCTACAATGAGCAGTTCTTC. Protein sequence: CSVEGTMSSYNEQFF.

This sequence joins TRBV7-9 and TRBJ1-3; TRBD1 aligns across 8 bases. Germline CDR1 is SEHNR and CDR2 is FQNEAQ (reference sequence). V shed 3 bases and J 3 bases; nucleotides not matched to a gene: 4. This CDR3 has 15 amino acids. CDR3 coding DNA: TGTGCCAGCAGCTTCGACAGGGGTGGTGGAAACACCATATATTTT. Amino acids: CASSFDRGGGNTIYF. The whole variable domain, remainder taken from reference TRBV7-9 and TRBJ1-3, is DTGVSQNPRHKITKRGQNVTFRCDPISEHNRLYWYRQTLGQGPEFLTYFQNEAQLEKSRLLSDRFSAERPKGSFSTLEIQRTEQGDSAMYLCASSFDRGGGNTIYFGEGSWLTVV.

This clonotype turned up a few times. This chain uses TRBV24-1 with TRBJ2-7; D gene uncertain. CDR3 length equals 15 residues. CDR1 KGHDR and CDR2 SFDVKD come from the germline V gene. Trimming took 3 bases from V and 0 from J, leaving 11 bases between them. The CDR3 DNA reads as TGTGCCACCAGTGATCGCAGGTATCTCTCCTACGAGCAGTACGTC. Its translation is CATSDRRYLSYEQYV.

The chain combines TRBV7-9 with TRBJ1-3; perhaps TRBD1 as D (6 bases). Per the germline V gene, CDR1 is SEHNR and CDR2 is FQNEAQ (reference sequence). V was pared by 4 bases and J by 4 bases, with 14 bases between. The CDR3 is 15 residues long. Written as DNA, the CDR3 is TGTGCCAGCAGCTCGACAGGAGGAGAAGGAAACACCATATATTTT. This gives the protein CASSSTGGEGNTIYF.

This sequence joins TRBV4-2 and TRBJ1-2; unclear D gene. CDR1 is LGHNA and CDR2 is YNFKEQ in the germline V gene. Trimming cost V 0 bases and J 8 bases, with 16 bases left between them. The CDR3 totals 15 residues. The CDR3 coding sequence is TGTGCCAGCAGCCAAGACTCCCCTTCGGTGGGCGGCTACACCTTC. Translation: CASSQDSPSVGGYTF.

V gene TRBV7-9 combines with J gene TRBJ1-1; possibly TRBD1 for D (6 bases). Between the trimmed V and J ends, which lost 3 bases and 11 bases, there was a span of 10 bases. The germline V gene has CDR1 SEHNR and CDR2 FQNEAQ (reference sequence). CDR3 length: 11 residues. The CDR3 here is CASSLGDKAFF. The CDR3 DNA sequence: TGTGCCAGCAGCTTGGGGGACAAGGCTTTCTTT. Full variable domain (outside the CDR3, taken from reference TRBV7-9 and TRBJ1-1): DTGVSQNPRHKITKRGQNVTFRCDPISEHNRLYWYRQTLGQGPEFLTYFQNEAQLEKSRLLSDRFSAERPKGSFSTLEIQRTEQGDSAMYLCASSLGDKAFFGQGTRLTVV.

This chain links TRBV7-3 with TRBJ2-3; a possible D gene is TRBD2 (7 bases). V was pared by 3 bases and J by 4 bases, with 14 bases between. Germline V gene data show CDR1 as SGHTA and CDR2 as FQGTGA. This CDR3 spans 15 amino acids. Written as DNA, the CDR3 is TGTGCCAGCAGCTTGGTCGGCGGGGGCCCAGATACGCAGTATTTT. Translating it yields CASSLVGGGPDTQYF.

This clonotype turned up a few times. This chain joins TRBV20-1 and TRBJ2-3; tentatively, D is TRBD1 (6 bases). Germline V lookup: CDR1 DFQATT, CDR2 SNEGSKA (reference sequence). The V and J ends lost 3 bases and 3 bases respectively, with 13 bases between them. CDR3 size: 14 residues. The CDR3 DNA reads TGCAGTGCTAGTCCCCTGAGGGGGACAGATACGCAGTATTTT. Translation gives CSASPLRGTDTQYF.

This clonotype was counted a few times. The chain combines TRBV24-1 with TRBJ1-2; no clear D. The CDR3 has 12 amino acids. Germline V CDR1 and CDR2: KGHDR, SFDVKD. Trimming stripped 9 bases from V and 8 bases from J, with 15 bases between. In DNA, the CDR3 is TGTGCCACCTGGGCCAGTACGCGGGGCTACACCTTC. Translating it yields CATWASTRGYTF.

The chain joins TRBV6-5 to TRBJ1-5; a weak D match, TRBD1 (5 bases). Between the trimmed V and J ends, which lost 2 bases and 6 bases, there was a span of 8 bases. CDR3 length: 13 residues. CDR1 MNHEY and CDR2 SVGAGI come from the germline V gene. As DNA, the CDR3 is TGTGCCAGCAGTTACAGGGGCAGTCAGCCCCAGCATTTT. As protein: CASSYRGSQPQHF.

This clonotype was observed a few times. The chain employs TRBV7-2 and TRBJ2-3; 13 bases align to TRBD2. This CDR3 contains 16 residues. V shed 5 bases and J 2 bases; nucleotides not matched to a gene: 4. The germline V gene has CDR1 SGHTA and CDR2 FQGNSA. CDR3 amino acids: CASSPGLAGITDTQYF. CDR3 coding DNA: TGTGCCAGCAGCCCGGGACTAGCGGGGATCACAGATACGCAGTATTTT.

The gene calls are TRBV4-1 and TRBJ2-3; TRBD2 matches 10 bases. Trimming cost V 3 bases and J 4 bases; bases outside gene matches: 10. Germline CDR1 and CDR2: MGHRA and YSYEKL. This CDR3 spans 17 amino acids. The CDR3 protein is CASSQPHTSGVSDTQYF. DNA of the CDR3: TGCGCCAGCAGCCAGCCTCATACTAGCGGGGTGTCAGATACGCAGTATTTT.

This clonotype appeared a few times. The chain uses TRBV7-9 and TRBJ1-1; the match to TRBD1 covers 7 bases. With 5 bases clipped from V and 0 bases from J, the junction kept 9 bases outside the gene matches. Germline CDR1 and CDR2: SEHNR and FQNEAQ (reference sequence). The CDR3 loop spans 16 amino acids. The CDR3 DNA follows: TGTGCCAGCAGCCCCGACCTAGGGACAGTGAACACTGAAGCTTTCTTT. It codes for CASSPDLGTVNTEAFF.

The V call is TRBV27, the J call TRBJ1-1; D might be TRBD1 (5 bases). Per the germline V gene, CDR1 is MNHEY and CDR2 is SMNVEV (reference sequence). The V and J ends lost 6 bases and 1 base respectively, with 9 bases between them. The CDR3 spans 13 residues. The CDR3: CASRQGQNTEAFF. DNA for the CDR3: TGTGCCAGCAGGCAGGGTCAGAACACTGAAGCTTTCTTT.

This clonotype rates as medium-sized. The gene calls are TRBV5-1 and TRBJ2-5; D is perhaps TRBD2 (5 bases). The V gene lost 0 bases and the J gene lost 3 bases, with 6 bases spanning the gap. This CDR3 region has 13 residues. CDR1 is SGHRS, CDR2 YFSETQ, per germline. In DNA form, the CDR3 reads TGCGCCAGCAGCTTGGGGAGGAAAGAGACCCAGTACTTC. Encoded protein: CASSLGRKETQYF.